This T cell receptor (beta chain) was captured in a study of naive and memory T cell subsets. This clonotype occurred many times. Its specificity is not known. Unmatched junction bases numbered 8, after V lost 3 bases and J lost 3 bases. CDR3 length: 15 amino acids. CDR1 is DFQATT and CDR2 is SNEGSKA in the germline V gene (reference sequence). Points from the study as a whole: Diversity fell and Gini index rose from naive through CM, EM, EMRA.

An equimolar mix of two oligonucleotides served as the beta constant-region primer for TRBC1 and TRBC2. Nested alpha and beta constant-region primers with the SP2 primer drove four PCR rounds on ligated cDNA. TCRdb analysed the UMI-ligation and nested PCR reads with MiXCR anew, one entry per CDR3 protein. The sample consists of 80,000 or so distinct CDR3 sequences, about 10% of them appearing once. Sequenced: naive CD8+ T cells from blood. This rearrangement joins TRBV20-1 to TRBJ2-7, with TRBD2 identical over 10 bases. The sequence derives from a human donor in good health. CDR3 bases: TGCAGTGCTAGTGTGTCTAGCGGGAGTAGCTACGAGCAGTACTTC. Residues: CSASVSSGSSYEQYF.